Shown below are 26 T cell receptor beta chains from a single sample sequenced in a study of somatic mutations in cytotoxic T cells in rheumatoid arthritis. Here immunoSEQ multiplex PCR was the method, and the copy in TCRdb shows in-frame clones only, minus some. The sample holds 15,000 or so clones, 82% seen once. The sample comprised CD8+ T cells sorted from blood. The receptors here all came from an adult with rheumatoid arthritis.

In the case of this clone: An end of the junction does not agree with germline; a read error may underlie this. CDR3 nucleotides: TGTGCTAGCAGCTATGGATACGGGACCTCCTACGAGCAGTACTTC. Translation gives CASSYGYGTSYEQYF. J is TRBJ2-7 and V is TRBV7-7, with D possibly called TRBD1 or TRBD2 (5 bases each). This CDR3 spans 15 amino acids. Germline lookup yields CDR1 SSHAT and CDR2 FNYEAQ (reference sequence).

The chain employs TRBV7-4 and TRBJ1-2; no reliable D call. The CDR3 is 16 residues long. Germline values: CDR1 SGHVT, CDR2 SQSDAQ. V lost 5 bases and J lost 1, with 17 bases in between. Here the CDR3 reads CASSPPGFLGNYGYTF. The DNA of the CDR3 is TGTGCCAGCAGCCCCCCGGGATTTTTGGGTAACTATGGCTACACCTTC.

The chain has TRBV11-3 and TRBJ2-7; maybe TRBD2 (6 bases). There are 12 residues in the CDR3. The germline V and J ends were trimmed by 5 bases and 2 bases, with 7 bases remaining between them. Germline V lookup: CDR1 SGHNT, CDR2 YENEEA. Here the CDR3 reads CASSGGTYEQYF. CDR3 bases: TGTGCCAGCAGCGGCGGGACCTACGAGCAGTACTTC.

The chain links TRBV25-1 to TRBJ2-3; 10 bases agree with TRBD1. Germline-derived CDR1 and CDR2 are MGHDK and SYGVNS. The CDR3 covers 17 residues. V was pared by 2 bases and J by 2 bases, with 7 bases of the junction left unmatched. The CDR3 loop reads CASSEPGQGDITDTQYF. In nucleotides, the CDR3 is TGTGCCAGCAGTGAACCTGGACAGGGGGATATCACAGATACGCAGTATTTT.

The chain links TRBV10-1 to TRBJ1-4, with 9 positions matching TRBD1. J lost 6 bases, V lost 3 bases, and 2 bases had no gene match. Germline lookup yields CDR1 WNHNN and CDR2 SYGVQD (reference sequence). The CDR3 covers 14 residues. The chain's CDR3 is CASSEGDRDEKLFF. Here the CDR3 DNA reads TGCGCCAGCAGTGAAGGGGACAGGGATGAAAAACTGTTTTTT.

This clone appeared a single time. The rearrangement links TRBV5-4 to TRBJ1-3; D might be TRBD1 (6 bases). This CDR3 has 14 residues. Trimming removed 4 bases from V and 6 bases from J, with 14 bases in between. The germline gives CDR1 SGHNT, CDR2 YYREEE (reference sequence). CDR3 DNA sequence: TGTGCCAGCAGCCCTGCGGGGGGCGAAAACACCATATATTTT. Amino acid sequence: CASSPAGGENTIYF.

The chain employs TRBV2 and TRBJ1-1, with 7 bases lining up with TRBD1. CDR3 length: 19 residues. Looked up from germline, CDR1 is SNHLY and CDR2 is FYNNEI. The trim removed 4 bases at V and 4 bases at J, leaving 21 bases unmatched. CDR3 nucleotide sequence: TGTGCCAGCAGTGGAGAAATTTACGGGACAGACAAACTAGGCACTGAAGCTTTCTTT. Protein product: CASSGEIYGTDKLGTEAFF.

The chain recombines TRBV7-9 with TRBJ2-1, with D hard to call. The CDR3 is 12 residues long. Per the germline V gene, CDR1 is SEHNR and CDR2 is FQNEAQ (reference sequence). Trimming pared 5 bases from V and 8 bases from J, leaving 10 bases between. CDR3 sequence reads: CASSLGPHEQFF. CDR3 nucleotides: TGTGCCAGCAGCCTCGGGCCCCATGAGCAGTTCTTC.

The chain is built from TRBV27 and TRBJ1-5; D is possibly TRBD1 (6 bases). Germline lookup yields CDR1 MNHEY and CDR2 SMNVEV (reference sequence). CDR3 length: 14 amino acids. Trimming cost V 3 bases and J 3 bases, with 9 bases left between them. The CDR3 bases are TGTGCCAGCAGTTTTCAGGGGTCCAATCAGCCCCAGCATTTT. It is translated as CASSFQGSNQPQHF.

The chain uses TRBV2 and TRBJ1-5; 7 nucleotides agree with TRBD1. The CDR3 is 14 residues long. The germline V gene has CDR1 SNHLY and CDR2 FYNNEI. V lost 6 bases and J lost 6; bases outside the gene matches: 8. This CDR3 reads CASRPTGVGQPQHF. CDR3 in DNA: TGTGCCAGCAGACCCACAGGGGTAGGTCAGCCCCAGCATTTT.

This chain uses TRBV29-1 with TRBJ2-7; D is ambiguous. The CDR3 runs to 11 residues. The V gene lost 4 bases and the J gene lost 3 bases, with 7 bases spanning the gap. Germline V gene data show CDR1 as SQVTM and CDR2 as ANQGSEA. The CDR3 DNA sequence: TGCAGCGTTGTAGCCGACTACGAGCAGTACTTC. It translates to CSVVADYEQYF.

The table lists this clone with a count of one. CDR3 sequence reads: CASSPTIGYSPLHF. CDR3 nucleotide sequence: TGTGCCAGCAGTCCAACAATCGGATACTCACCCCTCCACTTT. The chain combines TRBV27 with TRBJ1-6, with unresolved D. The CDR3 has 14 residues. Germline V gene sequence: CDR1 MNHEY, CDR2 SMNVEV (reference sequence). V was trimmed by 5 bases and J by 10 bases, leaving 15 bases between them.

The V call is TRBV29-1, the J call TRBJ1-2; D uncertain. CDR3 size: 12 residues. CDR1 SQVTM and CDR2 ANQGSEA come from the germline V gene. V lost 4 bases, J lost 1 base, and 7 bases lay in between. CDR3: CSVVEINYGYTF. The DNA for the CDR3 is TGCAGCGTTGTGGAGATTAACTATGGCTACACCTTC. Full variable domain (rest looked up from reference TRBV29-1 and TRBJ1-2): SAVISQKPSRDICQRGTSLTIQCQVDSQVTMMFWYRQQPGQSLTLIATANQGSEATYESGFVIDKFPISRPNLTFSTLTVSNMSPEDSSIYLCSVVEINYGYTFGSGTRLTVV.

The chain carries TRBV13 and TRBJ2-5, with 12 bases identical to TRBD2. This CDR3 has 16 amino acids. Germline CDR1 is PRHDT and CDR2 is FYEKMQ (reference sequence). With V trimmed by 5 bases and J by 4 bases, 8 bases remained unmatched. CDR3 loop: CASSTRTSGILETQYF. The CDR3 DNA sequence: TGTGCCAGCAGCACTCGGACTAGCGGGATTTTAGAGACCCAGTACTTC.

CDR3 sequence reads: CASSLVLAGANTYNEQFF. CDR3 nucleotides: TGCGCCAGCAGCTTGGTTCTAGCGGGGGCCAATACTTACAATGAGCAGTTCTTC. V gene TRBV5-1 combines with J gene TRBJ2-1; TRBD2 matches 10 bases. Germline CDR1 SGHRS, CDR2 YFSETQ. Trimming took 0 bases from V and 4 from J; bases not matched to a gene: 10. The CDR3 extends over 18 amino acids.

About this clone: Additional DNA sequences in this sample encode the identical CDR3. The CDR3 is CASSLAGGPNNEQFF. CDR3 nucleotide sequence: TGTGCCAGCAGCTTAGCGGGGGGGCCTAACAATGAGCAGTTCTTC. The rearrangement links TRBV11-2 to TRBJ2-1, with TRBD2 matching over 8 bases. CDR1 and CDR2 (germline): SGHAT, FQNNGV. V was clipped by 1 base and J by 5 bases; unmatched bases: 4. The CDR3 totals 15 residues. Together with reference TRBV11-2 and TRBJ2-1, the CDR3 gives the full variable domain: EAGVAQSPRYKIIEKRQSVAFWCNPISGHATLYWYQQILGQGPKLLIQFQNNGVVDDSQLPKDRFSAERLKGVDSTLKIQPAKLEDSAVYLCASSLAGGPNNEQFFGPGTRLTVL.

The chain combines TRBV5-5 with TRBJ1-4, with 7 positions matching TRBD1. Per the germline V gene, CDR1 is SGHKS and CDR2 is YYEKEE (reference sequence). The V and J ends lost 4 bases and 6 bases, in that order; junction bases with no gene match: 9. The CDR3 covers 15 residues. In DNA form, the CDR3 reads TGTGCCAGCAGCGACCCCCATACAGGGGATGAAAAACTGTTTTTT. This sequence encodes CASSDPHTGDEKLFF.

This rearrangement joins TRBV27 to TRBJ2-7; D is possibly TRBD2 (5 bases). Germline V gene sequence: CDR1 MNHEY, CDR2 SMNVEV (reference sequence). This CDR3 has 12 amino acids. The germline V and J ends were trimmed by 2 bases and 6 bases, with 8 bases remaining between them. The CDR3 DNA reads TGTGCCAGCAGTTTACACCGGGGCGAGCAGTACTTC. Protein product: CASSLHRGEQYF.

V and J are TRBV14 and TRBJ1-1; no definite D call. The CDR3 sequence is 12 residues long. The V end lost 1 base, the J end lost 6 bases, and 6 bases lay between the germline ends. CDR1 is SGHDN, CDR2 FVKESK, per germline. The CDR3 DNA reads as TGTGCCAGCAGCCAAGTTCGATCTGAAGCTTTCTTT. It is translated as CASSQVRSEAFF. The variable domain in full, completed from reference TRBV14 and TRBJ1-1, reads EAGVTQFPSHSVIEKGQTVTLRCDPISGHDNLYWYRRVMGKEIKFLLHFVKESKQDESGMPNNRFLAERTGGTYSTLKVQPAELEDSGVYFCASSQVRSEAFFGQGTRLTVV.

V is TRBV9 and J is TRBJ2-3, with 8 bases fitting TRBD2. Germline-derived CDR1 and CDR2 are SGDLS and YYNGEE. The CDR3 extends over 16 amino acids. The junction had 5 bases not matched to a gene; V was cut back by 0 bases and J by 2 bases. The CDR3 protein is CASSVGYSGATDTQYF. CDR3 nucleotide sequence: TGTGCCAGCAGCGTAGGGTATAGCGGGGCCACAGATACGCAGTATTTT.

The chain carries TRBV7-9 and TRBJ1-2; D possibly corresponds to TRBD1 (6 bases). Germline loops: CDR1 SEHNR, CDR2 FQNEAQ (reference sequence). Trimming shortened V by 5 bases and J by 6 bases, and 16 bases separated the two germline ends. The CDR3 totals 14 residues. CDR3 protein: CASSPPGTQDGYTF. The CDR3 DNA sequence: TGTGCCAGCAGCCCCCCCGGGACACAGGATGGCTACACCTTC.

The V gene is TRBV6-5, the J gene TRBJ1-1, with D maybe TRBD1 (5 bases). Germline V gene sequence: CDR1 MNHEY, CDR2 SVGAGI. V lost 5 bases to trimming and J lost 5 bases, with 9 bases between them. The CDR3 length is 12 residues. The CDR3 coding sequence is TGTGCCAGCAGTCAGGGTTATACTGAAGCTTTCTTT. Translation gives CASSQGYTEAFF.

By share of the sample, this clone is large. The V and J genes are TRBV25-1 and TRBJ2-2, with 7 bases aligning to TRBD1. The CDR3 totals 16 residues. After removal of 7 bases from V and 5 bases from J, the junction contained 13 bases not matched to a gene. CDR1 is MGHDK, CDR2 SYGVNS, per germline. In DNA, the CDR3 is TGTGCCAGCACCAAGAGCCGGGACAGCGGAACCGGGGAGCTGTTTTTT. Protein: CASTKSRDSGTGELFF.

The chain employs TRBV19 and TRBJ2-1; TRBD1 agrees at 7 bases. V trimming: 3 bases; J trimming: 12 bases; junction bases outside the gene matches: 17. This CDR3 has 16 residues. Germline loops: CDR1 LNHDA, CDR2 SQIVND (reference sequence). The CDR3 loop reads CASSISRDSAVFGQFF. In DNA form, the CDR3 reads TGTGCCAGTAGTATCTCCCGGGACAGTGCCGTTTTCGGGCAGTTCTTC.

The chain combines TRBV10-1 with TRBJ1-5; the D gene is possibly TRBD1 (5 bases). V lost 4 bases and J 6 bases, leaving 10 bases between the germline ends. Per the germline V gene, CDR1 is WNHNN and CDR2 is SYGVQD (reference sequence). The CDR3 is 13 residues long. In DNA, the CDR3 is TGCGCCAGCAGTGTCGGGGCCGGTCAGCCCCAGCATTTT. This gives the protein CASSVGAGQPQHF.

The genes are TRBV6-6 and TRBJ2-2; TRBD2 matches at 7 bases. V gave up 5 bases and J gave up 7 bases; unmatched junction bases: 10. This CDR3 contains 15 residues. Per the germline V gene, CDR1 is MNHNY and CDR2 is SVGAGI (reference sequence). The CDR3 DNA reads TGTGCCAGCAGTCCCATTGGGGGGGACGGCGGGGAGCTGTTTTTT. It codes for CASSPIGGDGGELFF.